A single sample is the source of the 28 T cell receptor beta chains below, sequenced in a study of control samples from healthy donors and cancer patients. Assay used: immunoSEQ multiplex PCR; TCRdb lists only in-frame clones, some missing. The sample records some 130,000 clones, 88% being singletons. Sequencing used blood. These receptor sequences come from a woman aged 30 to 39 in good health.

The chain uses TRBV2 and TRBJ2-7, with a weak D call TRBD1 (6 bases). The ends were cut back, 10 bases at V and 1 base at J, with 20 bases in the middle. The germline CDR1 and CDR2 sequences are SNHLY and FYNNEI. The CDR3 extends over 15 amino acids. The CDR3 loop reads CAILRGLPGSYEQYF. The CDR3 DNA sequence: TGTGCCATACTGAGGGGGTTACCGGGGTCCTACGAGCAGTACTTC.

The rearrangement links TRBV25-1 to TRBJ2-5; 12 bases map to TRBD2. The V segment lost 2 bases and the J segment 5 bases; nucleotides outside the gene matches: 3. The CDR3 loop spans 15 amino acids. Germline loops: CDR1 MGHDK, CDR2 SYGVNS. The CDR3 reads CASSEGLAGWETQYF. CDR3 DNA: TGTGCCAGCAGTGAAGGACTAGCGGGATGGGAGACCCAGTACTTC.

J is TRBJ2-1 and V is TRBV5-6, with TRBD1 identical over 7 bases. With 0 bases clipped from V and 2 bases from J, the junction kept 8 bases outside the gene matches. Germline V gene lookup returns CDR1 SGHDT and CDR2 YYEEEE. The CDR3 is made up of 17 amino acids. CDR3 protein: CASSLESLGQPYNEQFF. The DNA of the CDR3 is TGTGCCAGCAGCTTGGAGAGTTTGGGACAGCCCTACAATGAGCAGTTCTTC.

Here the CDR3 reads CASSAGLDHNEQFF. The CDR3 region has the DNA TGTGCCAGCAGTGCGGGACTAGACCACAATGAGCAGTTCTTC. V is TRBV2 and J is TRBJ2-1; 8 nucleotides match TRBD2. V lost 4 bases, J lost 5 bases, and 4 bases stayed unmatched. CDR1 SNHLY and CDR2 FYNNEI come from the germline V gene. CDR3 size: 14 residues.

The rearrangement uses TRBV6-5 and TRBJ2-7, with D tentatively TRBD2 (6 bases). Per the germline V gene, CDR1 is MNHEY and CDR2 is SVGAGI. V dropped 3 bases and J dropped 3 bases, with 12 bases sitting between them. The CDR3 runs 14 residues. This CDR3 reads CASSYRGSGYEQYF. CDR3 nucleotide sequence: TGTGCCAGCAGTTATCGGGGGAGTGGCTACGAGCAGTACTTC.

The chain employs TRBV5-6 and TRBJ1-4; D is unresolved. V lost 0 bases and J lost 7, with 16 bases in between. There are 16 residues in the CDR3. From germline, CDR1 is SGHDT and CDR2 YYEEEE. CDR3 nucleotide sequence: TGTGCCAGCAGCTTGGGGCTTGACACTCGAAGTGAAAAACTGTTTTTT. This sequence encodes CASSLGLDTRSEKLFF.

The chain uses TRBV4-2 and TRBJ2-3, with 12 nucleotides matching TRBD2. Germline V gives CDR1 LGHNA, CDR2 YNFKEQ. Trimming at V came to 2 bases and at J to 6 bases, leaving 6 bases not matched to a gene. This CDR3 comprises 16 residues. This CDR3 reads CASSQLAGGAEDTQYF. CDR3 DNA sequence: TGTGCCAGCAGCCAACTAGCGGGAGGGGCGGAGGATACGCAGTATTTT.

This clone has just one count. V gene TRBV3-1 (or the pseudogene TRBV3-2) combines with J gene TRBJ1-5, with TRBD1 matching over 9 bases. The CDR3 has 14 amino acids. CDR1 is LGHDT, CDR2 YNNKEL, per germline (reference sequence). The V and J ends lost 6 bases and 6 bases, in that order; junction bases with no gene match: 6. DNA of the CDR3: TGTGCCAGCAGGCTGGGACAGGGCCTTCAGCCCCAGCATTTT. Translation gives CASRLGQGLQPQHF.

This clone was counted a single time. The CDR3 loop is CASSGGTWTGEQYF. The CDR3 nucleotides read TGTGCCAGCAGCGGTGGGACTTGGACGGGGGAGCAGTACTTC. V gene TRBV7-8 combines with J gene TRBJ2-7, with a weak D call TRBD2 (6 bases). The CDR3 loop spans 14 amino acids. Germline assignment: CDR1 SGHVS and CDR2 FQNEAQ. The V end was cut by 5 bases, the J end by 7 bases, with 18 bases between.

V is TRBV19 and J is TRBJ1-2; D ambiguous. The CDR3 is 12 amino acids. V lost 3 bases to trimming and J lost 5 bases, with 7 bases between them. From germline, CDR1 is LNHDA and CDR2 SQIVND (reference sequence). The CDR3 sequence is CASSISGYGYTF. As DNA, the CDR3 is TGTGCCAGTAGTATTTCCGGTTATGGCTACACCTTC.

This clone was recorded once. This chain's CDR3 is CASPPEGTDTQYF. CDR3 coding DNA: TGTGCCAGTCCGCCAGAGGGGACAGATACGCAGTATTTT. This sequence joins TRBV6-5 and TRBJ2-3; D could derive from TRBD1 or TRBD2 (5 bases each). The CDR3 has 13 residues. Germline V gene lookup returns CDR1 MNHEY and CDR2 SVGAGI. V lost 9 bases and J 3 bases, leaving 13 bases between the germline ends.

The DNA of the CDR3 is TGTGCCAGCCTCGAGCGGGAGCTCGCTAGGGAGACCCAGTACTTC. It codes for CASLERELARETQYF. The genes are TRBV6-5 and TRBJ2-5; 8 bases are shared with TRBD2. Trimming took 8 bases from V and 5 from J; bases not matched to a gene: 13. The CDR3 totals 15 residues. Germline CDR1 reads MNHEY; CDR2 reads SVGAGI.

J is TRBJ1-1 and V is TRBV24-1; 9 bases align to TRBD1. Unmatched junction bases numbered 25, after V lost 9 bases and J lost 0 bases. The germline gives CDR1 KGHDR, CDR2 SFDVKD. This CDR3 has 21 amino acids. The CDR3 region is CATWGCNIVGTGYVLNTEAFF. The CDR3 coding sequence is TGTGCCACCTGGGGCTGTAACATTGTGGGGACAGGGTATGTTTTGAACACTGAAGCTTTCTTT.

The rearrangement joins TRBV19 to TRBJ2-1; unclear D gene. This CDR3 region has 14 residues. Germline V CDR1 and CDR2: LNHDA, SQIVND (reference sequence). V lost 4 bases and J 8 bases, leaving 15 bases between the germline ends. CDR3 nucleotides: TGTGCCAGTAGTAGCCGTCCCACGGCGGATGAGCAGTTCTTC. Translating gives CASSSRPTADEQFF.

This sequence joins TRBV27 and TRBJ2-1, with D perhaps matching TRBD1 (6 bases). V gave up 7 bases and J gave up 6 bases, with 19 bases separating them. The germline gives CDR1 MNHEY, CDR2 SMNVEV (reference sequence). The CDR3 runs to 15 residues. The CDR3 protein is CASNPWGLDGNEQFF. The CDR3 DNA sequence: TGTGCCAGCAACCCGTGGGGGCTCGATGGCAATGAGCAGTTCTTC.

The chain links TRBV9 to TRBJ1-4, with TRBD1 as a possible D gene (5 bases). CDR1 and CDR2 from the germline V gene are SGDLS and YYNGEE. This CDR3 comprises 13 residues. The V end was cut by 4 bases, the J end by 6 bases, with 10 bases between. The CDR3 protein is CASSPGRDEKLFF. CDR3 nucleotides: TGTGCCAGCAGCCCAGGGCGCGATGAAAAACTGTTTTTT. Full variable domain (outside the CDR3, taken from reference TRBV9 and TRBJ1-4): DSGVTQTPKHLITATGQRVTLRCSPRSGDLSVYWYQQSLDQGLQFLIQYYNGEERAKGNILERFSAQQFPDLHSELNLSSLELGDSALYFCASSPGRDEKLFFGSGTQLSVL.

With respect to this clone: One junction end disagrees with the germline gene, perhaps due to a read error. The same CDR3 can be traced to other DNA sequences in this sample. The chain links TRBV15 to TRBJ1-1; D unresolved. CDR1 and CDR2 (germline): LNHNV, YYDKDF (reference sequence). CDR3 length: 12 residues. Written as DNA, the CDR3 is TGTGCCACCAGCAGAGACTGGACTGAGGCTTTCTTT. Amino acids: CATSRDWTEAFF.

A word on this clone: One end of the junction varies from germline; a read error may be responsible. The J gene is TRBJ2-3, the V gene TRBV25-1; D is ambiguous. The germline V gene encodes CDR1 MGHDK and CDR2 SYGVNS. CDR3 length equals 12 residues. CDR3 nucleotide sequence: TGTGCCAGCACCCCCCGCGGCGTGGGCATCCATTTT. Translated, it gives CASTPRGVGIHF. The full variable domain, completed using reference TRBV25-1 and TRBJ2-3, is EADIYQTPRYLVIGTGKKITLECSQTMGHDKMYWYQQDPGMELHLIHYSYGVNSTEKGDLSSESTVSRIRTEHFPLTLESARPSHTSQYLCASTPRGVGIHFGPGTRLTVL.

This clone was detected once. The chain carries TRBV5-1 and TRBJ2-2; 9 bases are a match to TRBD1. The germline gives CDR1 SGHRS, CDR2 YFSETQ. J gave up 6 bases and V 1 base, and 4 bases lay outside the gene matches. The CDR3 spans 15 residues. The chain's CDR3 is CASSLSTGGAGELFF. The DNA of the CDR3 is TGCGCCAGCAGCTTGTCGACAGGGGGGGCCGGGGAGCTGTTTTTT.

This chain's CDR3 is CASSPSNKRTEAFF. For the CDR3, the DNA is TGTGCCAGCAGTCCTTCGAACAAGAGGACTGAAGCTTTCTTT. The chain has TRBV28 and TRBJ1-1, with D uncertain. CDR1 MDHEN and CDR2 SYDVKM come from the germline V gene. V was shortened by 5 bases and J by 5 bases, with 15 bases between the two germline ends. The CDR3 consists of 14 residues.

The chain couples TRBV28 to TRBJ1-1, with D unclear. The CDR3 is made up of 14 amino acids. Trimming removed 6 bases at V and 2 bases at J, with 13 bases between. The germline gives CDR1 MDHEN, CDR2 SYDVKM. CDR3 sequence (DNA): TGTGCCAGCAGATTACAGAGATCTAACACTGAAGCTTTCTTT. It yields the protein CASRLQRSNTEAFF.

The V gene is TRBV10-1, the J gene TRBJ1-3; D gene uncertain. This CDR3 is 15 amino acids long. Germline V gene sequence: CDR1 WNHNN, CDR2 SYGVQD (reference sequence). Here the CDR3 DNA reads TGCGTCCAGACCCTTACCGCACGGGTAAGAAACACCATATATTTT. The encoded protein is CVQTLTARVRNTIYF.

The rearrangement links TRBV5-1 to TRBJ2-1; TRBD2 might be the D (6 bases). Trimming took 3 bases from V and 5 from J, leaving 15 bases between them. CDR1 is SGHRS and CDR2 is YFSETQ in the germline V gene. The CDR3 consists of 15 residues. The CDR3 DNA sequence: TGCGCCAGCAGCTCGAAGGTTAGCGGTCACAATGAGCAGTTCTTC. It is translated as CASSSKVSGHNEQFF. The complete variable domain, with remaining parts taken from reference TRBV5-1 and TRBJ2-1, reads KAGVTQTPRYLIKTRGQQVTLSCSPISGHRSVSWYQQTPGQGLQFLFEYFSETQRNKGNFPGRFSGRQFSNSRSEMNVSTLELGDSALYLCASSSKVSGHNEQFFGPGTRLTVL.

This sequence joins TRBV11-2 and TRBJ1-1; D perhaps matches TRBD1 (5 bases). The V gene's germline CDR1 is SGHAT and CDR2 FQNNGV. The CDR3 covers 14 residues. The V end lost 7 bases, the J end lost 4 bases, and 16 bases lay between the germline ends. The CDR3 spells CASNHRKVVTEAFF. The CDR3, as DNA: TGTGCCAGCAACCACAGGAAGGTTGTCACTGAAGCTTTCTTT.

This sequence joins TRBV6-6 and TRBJ2-1; 9 bases are a match to TRBD2. CDR1 is MNHNY and CDR2 is SVGAGI in the germline V gene (reference sequence). Unmatched junction bases numbered 12, after V lost 4 bases and J lost 8 bases. The CDR3 totals 16 residues. The CDR3 loop reads CASSSLVSGSRYEQFF. CDR3 nucleotide sequence: TGTGCCAGCAGTTCACTGGTTAGCGGGAGTAGGTATGAGCAGTTCTTC.

This chain uses TRBV5-5 with TRBJ1-2, with TRBD1 matching over 7 bases. V trimming: 7 bases; J trimming: 7 bases; junction bases outside the gene matches: 13. The germline V gene has CDR1 SGHKS and CDR2 YYEKEE (reference sequence). The CDR3 length is 14 residues. CDR3 loop: CASHPGQWFGGYTF. The CDR3 DNA reads TGTGCCAGCCATCCGGGACAGTGGTTCGGTGGCTACACCTTC.

V usage is TRBV5-4 and J usage is TRBJ1-4; 7 bases line up with TRBD1. Germline V gene sequence: CDR1 SGHNT, CDR2 YYREEE (reference sequence). After removal of 7 bases from V and 6 bases from J, the junction contained 3 bases not matched to a gene. The CDR3 consists of 12 residues. CDR3 amino acids: CASSGTDEKLFF. In nucleotides, the CDR3 is TGTGCCAGCTCCGGGACAGATGAAAAACTGTTTTTT.

The chain links TRBV21-1 to TRBJ2-7; TRBD2 was called by the table and not checked on the DNA. TRBV21-1 is assigned pseudogene status. This CDR3 contains 13 residues. The CDR3 region is CARPPEVHHEQYF. The CDR3 DNA is TGTGCCAGACCGCCCGAGGTTCACCACGAGCAGTACTTC.